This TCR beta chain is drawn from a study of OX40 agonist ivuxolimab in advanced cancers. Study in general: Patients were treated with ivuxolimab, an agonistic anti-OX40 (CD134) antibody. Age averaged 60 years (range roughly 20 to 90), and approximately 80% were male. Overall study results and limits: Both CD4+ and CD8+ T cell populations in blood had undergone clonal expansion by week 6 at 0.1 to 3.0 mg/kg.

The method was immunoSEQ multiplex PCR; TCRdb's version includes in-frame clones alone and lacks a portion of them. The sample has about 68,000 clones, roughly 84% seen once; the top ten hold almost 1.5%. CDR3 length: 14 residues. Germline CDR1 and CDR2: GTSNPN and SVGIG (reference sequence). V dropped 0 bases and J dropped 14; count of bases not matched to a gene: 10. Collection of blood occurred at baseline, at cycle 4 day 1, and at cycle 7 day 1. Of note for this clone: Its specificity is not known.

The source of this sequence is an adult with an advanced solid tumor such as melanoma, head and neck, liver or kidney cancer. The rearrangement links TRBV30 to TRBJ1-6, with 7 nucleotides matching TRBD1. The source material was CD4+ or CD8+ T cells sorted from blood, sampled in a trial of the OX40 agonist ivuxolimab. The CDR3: CAWSVWGQHRTLHF. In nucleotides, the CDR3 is TGTGCCTGGAGTGTTTGGGGACAGCATCGTACCCTCCACTTT.